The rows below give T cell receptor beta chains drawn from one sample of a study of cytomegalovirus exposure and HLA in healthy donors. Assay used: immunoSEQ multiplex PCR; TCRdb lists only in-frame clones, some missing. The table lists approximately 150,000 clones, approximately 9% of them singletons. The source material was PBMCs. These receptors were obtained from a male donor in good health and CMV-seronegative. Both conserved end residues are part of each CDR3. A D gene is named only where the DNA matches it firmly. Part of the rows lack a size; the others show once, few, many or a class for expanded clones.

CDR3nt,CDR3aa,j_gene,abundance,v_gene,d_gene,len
TGTGCCAGTAGTATTACTAGCGGGAGGGCCGGGGATACGCAGTATTTT,CASSITSGRAGDTQYF,TRBJ2-3,.,TRBV19,TRBD2,16
TGTGCCAGCAATCGGTTGGTCAACGAGCAGTACTTC,CASNRLVNEQYF,TRBJ2-7,.,TRBV6-1,.,12
TGTGCCAGCAGCGCGGACAGGAGCTATGGCTACACCTTC,CASSADRSYGYTF,TRBJ1-2,few,TRBV11-2,TRBD1,13
TGTGCCAGCAGCGTCACAGGGTTAGACCGGGCTTTCTTT,CASSVTGLDRAFF,TRBJ1-1,few,TRBV5-4,.,13
TGCGCCAGCAGCCAACCCGGGACAGGGGATTCACCCCTCCACTTT,CASSQPGTGDSPLHF,TRBJ1-6,.,TRBV4-1,TRBD1,15
TGTGCCAGCAGCCCTACGGGACAAGGGTTCGCCGGGGAGCTGTTTTTT,CASSPTGQGFAGELFF,TRBJ2-2,few,TRBV7-9,.,16
TGTGCCAGTAGTATAGATGCCGTCAGGCCGACGCGGGGAGGCTACACCTTC,CASSIDAVRPTRGGYTF,TRBJ1-2,few,TRBV19,.,17
TGTGCCAGCAGTCTCCTGGGGGCAAACTATGGCTACACCTTC,CASSLLGANYGYTF,TRBJ1-2,.,TRBV28,.,14
TGTGCCAGCAGTTCCAGGGGTTGGGGCATTCAGTACTTC,CASSSRGWGIQYF,TRBJ2-4,few,TRBV6-5,.,13
TGCAGCGTTGAAGGAGCCCCATACGAGCAGTACTTC,CSVEGAPYEQYF,TRBJ2-7,few,TRBV29-1,.,12
TGTGCCATCAGTGAGTCCGCGCCGGTCACTGAAGCTTTCTTT,CAISESAPVTEAFF,TRBJ1-1,.,TRBV10-3,.,14
TGCGCCAGCAGCGGCCTAGCGGGGGACGAGCAGTTCTTC,CASSGLAGDEQFF,TRBJ2-1,.,TRBV5-1,TRBD2,13
TGTGCCAGTAGTAGTATAAGCACAGATACGCAGTATTTT,CASSSISTDTQYF,TRBJ2-3,.,TRBV19,.,13
TGTGCCAGCAGCTTCGCGGCAGGGGTCGAGCAGTACTTC,CASSFAAGVEQYF,TRBJ2-7,.,TRBV7-9,.,13
TGTGCCAGCAGCTCGCCCGGGACAGGGCTTACTCAAGAGACCCAGTACTTC,CASSSPGTGLTQETQYF,TRBJ2-5,few,TRBV7-8,TRBD1,17
TGTGCTAGTGGCCGACAGGGGGCCTACAATGAGCAGTTCTTC,CASGRQGAYNEQFF,TRBJ2-1,.,TRBV12-5,TRBD1,14
TGTGCCAGCAGTCCCGCGGCTATTAGCACAGATACGCAGTATTTT,CASSPAAISTDTQYF,TRBJ2-3,few,TRBV28,.,15
TGTGCCAGCACCTTTACAGGGCGCCCCTACGAGCAGTACTTC,CASTFTGRPYEQYF,TRBJ2-7,few,TRBV5-4,.,14
TGTGCCAGCAGCTCACAGGGGGCCCCCTACAATGAGCAGTTCTTC,CASSSQGAPYNEQFF,TRBJ2-1,.,TRBV7-2,TRBD1,15
TGTGCCAGCAGCTTTCGGGGGACTCGGGAGACCCAGTACTTC,CASSFRGTRETQYF,TRBJ2-5,once,TRBV7-2,.,14
TGCGCCAGCAGCCAAGGGGGACTAGCGGGAGAAACCCAGTACTTC,CASSQGGLAGETQYF,TRBJ2-5,.,TRBV4-1,TRBD2,15
TGTGCCAGCACGGATCAGCCCCAGCATTTT,CASTDQPQHF,TRBJ1-5,few,TRBV28,.,10
TGTGCCAGCAGCTCGACCCGGAGCTCCTACAATGAGCAGTTCTTC,CASSSTRSSYNEQFF,TRBJ2-1,.,TRBV27,.,15
TGTGCCAGCAGCCTCCTAGGCGGGGCCTCGAACACTGAAGCTTTCTTT,CASSLLGGASNTEAFF,TRBJ1-1,few,TRBV4-2,.,16
TGTGCCAGCAGCTCGACAGCTTTCTCCTACAATGAGCAGTTCTTC,CASSSTAFSYNEQFF,TRBJ2-1,few,TRBV7-9,.,15
TGTGCCATCAGTGATGTAGCGGGGATGAACACTGAAGCTTTCTTT,CAISDVAGMNTEAFF,TRBJ1-1,few,TRBV10-3,.,15
TGTGCCAGTAGTCTCGGGGTTGCCCCCTACGAGCAGTACTTC,CASSLGVAPYEQYF,TRBJ2-7,.,TRBV19,.,14
TGTGCCAGCAGTTTACTTGCAACTAATGAAAAACTGTTTTTT,CASSLLATNEKLFF,TRBJ1-4,.,TRBV27,.,14
TGCAGCGTGGAGGGAGGAGTTTGGCCAAACACTGAAGCTTTCTTT,CSVEGGVWPNTEAFF,TRBJ1-1,few,TRBV29-1,.,15
TGTGCCAGCAGCTTGGTGGGGGCCTCACCCCTCCACTTT,CASSLVGASPLHF,TRBJ1-6,few,TRBV5-8,.,13
TGTGCCAGCAGATACCGTATAGGACAGCCAAACTACACCTTC,CASRYRIGQPNYTF,TRBJ1-2,.,TRBV6-5,.,14
TGTGCCAGCAGCCTCCAGGACTCAGACTACGAGCAGTACTTC,CASSLQDSDYEQYF,TRBJ2-7,few,TRBV7-2,.,14
TGTGCCAGCAGCCAAGGACAGGGGGCCAGCTCTGGAAACACCATATATTTT,CASSQGQGASSGNTIYF,TRBJ1-3,few,TRBV5-4,TRBD1,17
TGTGCCAGCAGCCCGGGGAGAGTTTACAATGAGCAGTTCTTC,CASSPGRVYNEQFF,TRBJ2-1,few,TRBV9,.,14
TGTGCCAGTAGTGACGACAGGGGGTTGGCTCAGCCCCAGCATTTT,CASSDDRGLAQPQHF,TRBJ1-5,few,TRBV19,TRBD1,15
TGTGCCAGCAGCTTCCCACAGGGAATGAACACTGAAGCTTTCTTT,CASSFPQGMNTEAFF,TRBJ1-1,few,TRBV7-9,.,15
TGTGCCAGCAGAGACAGCTACGAGCAGTACTTC,CASRDSYEQYF,TRBJ2-7,.,TRBV28,.,11
TGCGCCAGCAGAGACAGCGGGGAGGAAAAACTGTTTTTT,CASRDSGEEKLFF,TRBJ1-4,.,TRBV4-3,.,13
TGTGCCAGCAGCTTCTTATTCTCCTACGAGCTGTACTTC,CASSFLFSYELYF,TRBJ2-7,.,TRBV7-8,.,13
TGTGCCAGCAGTTCCCAGGACAGTGGGAACACTGAAGCTTTCTTT,CASSSQDSGNTEAFF,TRBJ1-1,few,TRBV6-1,.,15
TGCAGCGTACGGACGCTCAGGGGGTACAATGAGCAGTTCTTC,CSVRTLRGYNEQFF,TRBJ2-1,few,TRBV29-1,TRBD1,14
TGTGCCAGTAGTCCCAGACAGGGGAACTATGGCTACACCTTC,CASSPRQGNYGYTF,TRBJ1-2,.,TRBV19,TRBD1,14
TGTGCCAGCAGCCCGAGAGCCGGGGAGCTGTTTTTT,CASSPRAGELFF,TRBJ2-2,.,TRBV7-3,.,12
TGTGCCAGCAGCTCCGGGACTAGCGGGGATACGCAGTATTTT,CASSSGTSGDTQYF,TRBJ2-3,.,TRBV7-2,TRBD2,14
TGTGCCAGCAGCTTAGTCGGTTCTAACTATGGCTACACCTTC,CASSLVGSNYGYTF,TRBJ1-2,few,TRBV5-4,.,14
TGTGCCAGCGGCCGGGACAGGGGTGTCTATGGCTACACCTTC,CASGRDRGVYGYTF,TRBJ1-2,.,TRBV7-2,TRBD1,14
TGTGCCAGCAGCTTCGGACAGGGGGCCAATGGCTACACCTTC,CASSFGQGANGYTF,TRBJ1-2,few,TRBV5-4,TRBD1,14
TGTGCCAGCAGCTTAGCGGGAGGTAAAGAGACCCAGTACTTC,CASSLAGGKETQYF,TRBJ2-5,few,TRBV7-3,TRBD2,14
TGCGCCAGCAGCTTTAGGGGCGGGGGCTATGGCTACACCTTC,CASSFRGGGYGYTF,TRBJ1-2,few,TRBV5-1,.,14
TGTGCCAGCAGTTTGTTAGGACAGGGGCATGGCTACACCTTC,CASSLLGQGHGYTF,TRBJ1-2,few,TRBV27,TRBD1,14
TGTGCCAGCAGCCCCAGGGGCTCTGAAGCTTTCTTT,CASSPRGSEAFF,TRBJ1-1,.,TRBV28,.,12
TGTGCCAGCAGCCCAGCCCCCACCGGGCAGCCCCAGCATTTT,CASSPAPTGQPQHF,TRBJ1-5,.,TRBV7-2,.,14
TGTGCCAGCATCCCAGGGGTCGAAGACTATGGCTACACCTTC,CASIPGVEDYGYTF,TRBJ1-2,few,TRBV28,.,14
TGCGCCAGCAGCTTGGCCCAGCGGGAGGTTACCTACGAGCAGTACTTC,CASSLAQREVTYEQYF,TRBJ2-7,few,TRBV5-1,TRBD2,16
TGTGCCAGCAGTAGGGTAGGGGGTGAAGCTTTCTTT,CASSRVGGEAFF,TRBJ1-1,.,TRBV28,.,12
TGTGCCAGCATAACGCGGGGGAATGAAAAACTGTTTTTT,CASITRGNEKLFF,TRBJ1-4,few,TRBV6-5,.,13